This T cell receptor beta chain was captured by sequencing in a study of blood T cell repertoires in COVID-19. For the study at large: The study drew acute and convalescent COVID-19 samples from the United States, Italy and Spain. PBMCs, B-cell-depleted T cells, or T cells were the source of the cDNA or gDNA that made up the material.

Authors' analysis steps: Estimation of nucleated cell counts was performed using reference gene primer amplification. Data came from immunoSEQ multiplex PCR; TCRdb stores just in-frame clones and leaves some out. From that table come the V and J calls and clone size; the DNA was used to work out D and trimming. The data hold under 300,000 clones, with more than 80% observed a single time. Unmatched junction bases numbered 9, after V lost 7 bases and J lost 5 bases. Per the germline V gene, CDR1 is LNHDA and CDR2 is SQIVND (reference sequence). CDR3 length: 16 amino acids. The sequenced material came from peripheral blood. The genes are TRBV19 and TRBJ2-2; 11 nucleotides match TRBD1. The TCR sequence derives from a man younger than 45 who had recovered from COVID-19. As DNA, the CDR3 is TGTGCCAGTACCTCACCGGACAGGGGGCTTACCGGGGAGCTGTTTTTT. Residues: CASTSPDRGLTGELFF.